A selection of T cell receptor beta chains follows, all from one sample in a study of cytomegalovirus exposure and HLA in healthy donors. Assay: immunoSEQ multiplex PCR; the TCRdb copy retains only in-frame clones and omits some. Among around 100,000 clones listed, approximately 80% were seen once. Sequencing was done on a sample of PBMCs. These receptors were collected from a man younger than 45 in good health and CMV-seropositive. CDR3s include the opening cysteine and the closing phenylalanine or tryptophan. The D gene is left open where the match is weak. Clone size is shown for a subset of rows, as once, few, many or a class of expanded clone.

J gene | V gene | D gene | clone size | CDR3 protein | CDR3 DNA
TRBJ2-2 | TRBV28 | NA | NA | CASSFRLNTGELFF | TGTGCCAGCAGTTTCAGGTTGAACACCGGGGAGCTGTTTTTT
TRBJ1-1 | TRBV20-1 | NA | few | CSAARGGDAFF | TGCAGTGCTGCCCGGGGGGGGGATGCTTTCTTT
TRBJ2-1 | TRBV5-1 | NA | NA | CASSPSDSSYNEQFF | TGCGCCAGCAGCCCTAGCGATAGCTCCTACAATGAGCAGTTCTTC
TRBJ2-3 | TRBV15 | NA | NA | CATSWGVSTDTQYF | TGTGCCACCAGCTGGGGGGTTAGCACAGATACGCAGTATTTT
TRBJ2-1 | TRBV19 | TRBD1 | NA | CASRDRVGEQFF | TGTGCCAGTAGAGACAGGGTCGGTGAGCAGTTCTTC
TRBJ1-2 | TRBV5-6 | TRBD1 | many | CASSGQGNYGYTF | TGTGCCAGCAGCGGACAGGGGAACTATGGCTACACCTTC
TRBJ2-3 | TRBV5-6 | NA | NA | CASSQHNGLSTDTQYF | TGTGCCAGCAGCCAACATAACGGACTAAGCACAGATACGCAGTATTTT
TRBJ2-7 | TRBV5-1 | TRBD1 | NA | CASKGQGSSYEQYF | TGCGCCAGTAAGGGACAGGGGAGCTCCTACGAGCAGTACTTC
TRBJ1-1 | TRBV11-2 | NA | NA | CASSPLSGGGTEAFF | TGTGCCAGCAGCCCTCTATCCGGGGGAGGCACTGAAGCTTTCTTT
TRBJ1-5 | TRBV19 | TRBD1 | NA | CASTAVRQGKVEPQHF | TGTGCCAGCACCGCAGTCCGACAGGGTAAGGTGGAGCCCCAGCATTTT
TRBJ2-3 | TRBV9 | TRBD2 | NA | CASSRGALAGVDTQYF | TGTGCCAGCAGCCGAGGGGCACTAGCGGGAGTAGATACGCAGTATTTT
TRBJ2-1 | TRBV5-1 | NA | NA | CASSLIAGSYEQFF | TGCGCCAGCAGCTTGATTGCGGGTAGCTATGAGCAGTTCTTC
TRBJ2-1 | TRBV5-4 | NA | NA | CASSLFSRLDEQFF | TGTGCCAGCAGCTTGTTCTCCAGGTTGGATGAGCAGTTCTTC
TRBJ2-7 | TRBV5-1 | TRBD2 | NA | CASSTPGGVDEQYF | TGCGCCAGCAGCACACCGGGGGGTGTAGACGAGCAGTACTTC
TRBJ1-6 | TRBV4-2 | TRBD1 | NA | CASSPRLGTGYSPLHF | TGTGCCAGCAGCCCCCGACTCGGGACAGGGTACTCACCCCTCCACTTT
TRBJ2-1 | TRBV4-1 | TRBD2 | NA | CASSQRTSGLYNEQFF | TGCGCCAGCAGCCAACGGACTAGCGGCCTCTACAATGAGCAGTTCTTC